These 11 T cell receptor beta chains share one sample of origin, sequenced in a study of low-dose radiotherapy and immunotherapy resistance in tumors. With a constant-region primer and a V-primer adapter, TCRs were subjected to 20 PCR cycles of amplification. From the reads, TCRdb called clonotypes with MiXCR, one entry per CDR3 protein. This table has approximately 52,000 distinct CDR3 sequences, approximately 31% appearing once. The time point is: after trial treatment. The treatment is: LDRT plus nivolumab, ipilimumab, low-dose cyclophosphamide and aspirin (RACIN trial). Sequenced here: PBMCs, sampled after low-dose radiotherapy plus immunotherapy. All receptors come from a male donor with rectosigmoid adenocarcinoma.

This clonotype is medium-sized (0.01 to 0.1%) in the sample. CDR3 amino acids: CASSRRPAFLGTSGDNEQFF. The CDR3 nucleotides read TGTGCCAGCAGCCGCCGTCCCGCCTTTCTTGGGACTAGCGGCGACAATGAGCAGTTCTTC. The chain employs TRBV12-3 or TRBV12-4 and TRBJ2-1, with 11 bases matching TRBD2. This CDR3 has 20 amino acids. Trimming took 6 bases from V and 5 from J; bases not matched to a gene: 21.

The chain couples TRBV5-1 to TRBJ2-1; D gene unclear. Germline V lookup: CDR1 SGHRS, CDR2 YFSETQ. The CDR3 consists of 16 residues. V shed 0 bases and J shed 3 bases, with 13 bases lying between them. CDR3 protein: CASSLVSPGLYNEQFF. In DNA form, the CDR3 reads TGCGCCAGCAGCTTGGTGTCCCCGGGTCTCTACAATGAGCAGTTCTTC.

The chain joins TRBV6-2 or TRBV6-3 to TRBJ1-1; D perhaps matches TRBD1 (5 bases). Germline V gene sequence: CDR1 MNHEY, CDR2 SVGEGT. This CDR3 has 12 residues. The V gene lost 5 bases and the J gene lost 7 bases, with 11 bases spanning the gap. CDR3 amino acids: CASSRRDGEAFF. The CDR3 region has the DNA TGTGCCAGCAGTCGCCGGGACGGTGAAGCTTTCTTT.

Notes on this clonotype: A far larger clone is one base from this, pointing to a likely read error. The DNA is omitted, as the CDR3 cannot be located on it reliably, and the CDR3 follows TCRdb's listing. The chain has TRBV7-9 and TRBJ2-5; the D call TRBD1 from the table was never checked on the DNA. Germline CDR1 SEHNR, CDR2 FQNEAQ (reference sequence). The CDR3 adds up to 18 amino acids, both ends counted. CDR3: CASSSFGPGEAFQETQYF.

Regarding this clonotype: It may be a read error: a sequence one base away is much more abundant. The rearrangement uses TRBV29-1 and TRBJ2-7; D uncertain. Trimming took 0 bases from V and 1 from J, leaving 13 bases between them. Germline V CDR1 and CDR2: SQVTM, ANQGSEA. This CDR3 is 15 amino acids long. This chain's CDR3 is CSVEESIGWSYEQYF. The CDR3 coding sequence is TGCAGCGTTGAAGAATCGATAGGGTGGTCCTACGAGCAGTACTTC.

This clonotype was seen at least ten times. The chain links TRBV28 to TRBJ1-5; the D gene is possibly TRBD1 (5 bases). With 4 bases removed from V and 6 bases from J, the gap between germline ends came to 19 bases. Germline lookup yields CDR1 MDHEN and CDR2 SYDVKM. This CDR3 is built from 16 residues. The CDR3 DNA reads TGTGCCAGCAGTTCATCCCCCTCCAGGGTATCTCAGCCCCAGCATTTT. It translates to CASSSSPSRVSQPQHF.

In this sample, this clonotype turned up many times. As DNA, the CDR3 is TGTGCCAGCAGTTACTCGATTACCTACGAGCAGTACTTC. This translates into CASSYSITYEQYF. The V gene is TRBV6-6, the J gene TRBJ2-7; D uncertain. The ends were cut back, 0 bases at V and 2 bases at J, with 5 bases in the middle. The CDR3 runs to 13 residues. Germline CDR1 and CDR2: MNHNY and SVGAGI (reference sequence).

The sample holds many counts of this clonotype. The chain links TRBV7-2 to TRBJ1-4; D unresolved. The germline V gene encodes CDR1 SGHTA and CDR2 FQGNSA. The CDR3 has 13 amino acids. Trimming removed 5 bases from V and 4 bases from J, with 8 bases in between. This CDR3 reads CASSAGHNEKLFF. The CDR3 region has the DNA TGTGCCAGCAGCGCCGGGCATAATGAAAAACTGTTTTTT.

This clonotype was counted at least ten times. J is TRBJ1-1 and V is TRBV7-9; D not resolved. Germline CDR1 SEHNR, CDR2 FQNEAQ (reference sequence). Trimming shortened V by 1 base and J by 3 bases, and 9 bases separated the two germline ends. This CDR3 has 14 amino acids. CDR3 loop: CASSLVEDDTEAFF. In DNA, the CDR3 is TGTGCCAGCAGCTTAGTAGAGGACGACACTGAAGCTTTCTTT.

The chain is built from TRBV28 and TRBJ1-3; D uncertain. Germline assignment: CDR1 MDHEN and CDR2 SYDVKM. The CDR3 loop spans 16 amino acids. Trimming left V 10 bases short and J 0 bases short, with 19 bases between. The CDR3, as DNA: TGTGCCACCACCTTTCCAGGCAACCCCTCTGGAAACACCATATATTTT. Translation: CATTFPGNPSGNTIYF.

V usage is TRBV12-3 or TRBV12-4 and J usage is TRBJ2-6; D unresolved. The CDR3 loop spans 16 amino acids. V gave up 3 bases and J gave up 4 bases, with 13 bases separating them. This CDR3 is CASSLASAKGANVLTF. The CDR3 DNA sequence: TGTGCCAGCAGTTTGGCCAGTGCCAAAGGGGCCAACGTCCTGACTTTC.